This T cell receptor (beta chain) stems from a study of T cell responses to AZD1222 COVID-19 vaccine. Study results and caveats: Distributed over spike, vaccine-associated CD4 TCRs predominated at 160-218 and 743-854. Unmutated variant regions reportedly attract nearly half of all spike-specific TCRs. Only a handful of AZD1222 recipients were seropositive at baseline. Clonal diversity may have been underestimated in mostly white British donors.

Germline V CDR1 and CDR2: LGHNA, YNFKEQ. The CDR3 is 13 residues long. The V end was cut by 1 base, the J end by 7 bases, with 10 bases between. Sequencing was performed with immunoSEQ multiplex PCR; in TCRdb, only in-frame clones are kept and a portion is missing. The sample consists of fewer than 120,000 clones, 85% to 95% of them appearing once. About this clone: Its antigen is as yet unknown.

The chain has TRBV4-2 and TRBJ2-5, with TRBD1 as a possible D gene (5 bases). The sequence was obtained from an adult in good health. This specimen consisted of peripheral blood, obtained on day 0 of AZD1222 vaccination. This CDR3 is CASSQVQGGTQYF. CDR3 DNA sequence: TGTGCCAGCAGCCAAGTTCAGGGCGGGACCCAGTACTTC.